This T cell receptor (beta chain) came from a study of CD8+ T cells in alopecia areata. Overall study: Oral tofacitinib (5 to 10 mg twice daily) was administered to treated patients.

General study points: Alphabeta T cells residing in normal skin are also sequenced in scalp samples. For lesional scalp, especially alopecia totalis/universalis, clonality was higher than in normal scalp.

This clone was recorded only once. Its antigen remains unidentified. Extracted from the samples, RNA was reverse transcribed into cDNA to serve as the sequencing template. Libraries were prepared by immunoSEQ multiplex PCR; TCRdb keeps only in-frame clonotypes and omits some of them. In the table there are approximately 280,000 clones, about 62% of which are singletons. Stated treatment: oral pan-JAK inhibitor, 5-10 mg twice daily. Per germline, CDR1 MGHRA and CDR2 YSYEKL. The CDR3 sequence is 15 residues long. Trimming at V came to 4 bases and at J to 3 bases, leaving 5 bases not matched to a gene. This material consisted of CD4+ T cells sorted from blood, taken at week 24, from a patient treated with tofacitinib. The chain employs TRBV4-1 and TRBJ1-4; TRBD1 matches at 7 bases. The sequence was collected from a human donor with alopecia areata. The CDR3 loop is CASSPGQAANEKLFF. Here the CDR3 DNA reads TGCGCCAGCAGCCCTGGACAGGCCGCTAATGAAAAACTGTTTTTT.